The 15 T cell receptor beta chains below were found in one sample sequenced in a study of CD8+CD57+ T cells in acquired aplastic anemia. All patients picked for sequencing had shown, by flow cytometry, an expansion of CD8+CD57+ cells. Investigators profiled TCR beta VDJ and CDR3 from genomic DNA template. MiXCR was run by TCRdb on the reads, yielding one entry per CDR3 protein. The sample has around 220,000 distinct CDR3 sequences, over 40% seen once; the top ten hold 20%. The sample consisted of sorted CD4+, CD8+, or CD8+CD57+ T cells (not recorded which) from PBMCs. The receptor set was obtained from a human donor with aplastic anemia.

The rearrangement joins TRBV7-9 to TRBJ2-7; 9 bases align to TRBD2. Germline V gives CDR1 SEHNR, CDR2 FQNEAQ (reference sequence). This CDR3 has 16 amino acids. J was trimmed by 2 bases and V by 6 bases; bases with no gene match: 11. CDR3 region: CASSSASGRNPYEQYF. The CDR3 DNA reads TGTGCCAGCAGTTCCGCGAGCGGGAGGAACCCCTACGAGCAGTACTTC.

As regards this clonotype: The junction does not match germline at one end; this may be a read error. The gene calls are TRBV12-3 or TRBV12-4 and TRBJ2-1; D perhaps matches TRBD2 (6 bases). The CDR3 is made up of 16 amino acids. DNA of the CDR3: TGTGCCAGCAGTTCGGGACTCCTGAGCTCCTACGATGAGCAGTTCTTC. Amino acid sequence: CASSSGLLSSYDEQFF.

The chain uses TRBV4-2 and TRBJ1-5, with D tentatively TRBD1 (5 bases). Trimming shortened V by 1 base and J by 0 bases, and 19 bases separated the two germline ends. The CDR3 totals 19 residues. Germline values: CDR1 LGHNA, CDR2 YNFKEQ. CDR3 region: CASSQVHGAASYSNQPQHF. The CDR3 DNA reads TGTGCCAGCAGCCAAGTCCACGGGGCCGCTTCTTATAGCAATCAGCCCCAGCATTTT.

On this clonotype itself: Since a much larger clone is just one base distant, this may be a read error. V gene TRBV12-3 or TRBV12-4 combines with J gene TRBJ2-1; 9 bases match TRBD1. V gave up 9 bases and J gave up 9 bases; unmatched junction bases: 12. This CDR3 is built from 14 residues. The CDR3 loop is CASTWGQGGSEQFF. The DNA for the CDR3 is TGTGCCAGTACCTGGGGACAGGGAGGGAGTGAGCAGTTCTTC.

V and J are TRBV7-9 and TRBJ1-6; weak D call: TRBD1 (5 bases). The CDR3 has 12 residues. V lost 10 bases and J 7 bases, leaving 11 bases between the germline ends. In germline, CDR1 is SEHNR, CDR2 FQNEAQ (reference sequence). This CDR3 is CATGAGNSPLHF. The DNA of the CDR3 is TGTGCCACTGGGGCTGGGAATTCACCCCTCCACTTT.

This clonotype was found a few times. Just one base apart from a much larger clone, this may be a read error. V and J are TRBV7-2 and TRBJ1-3; D remains ambiguous. CDR3 size: 16 residues. The V gene's germline CDR1 is SGHTA and CDR2 FQGNSA. CDR3 coding DNA: TGTGCCGGCAGCTTAGATTACCTCATCTCTGGAAACACCATATATTTT. The encoded protein is CAGSLDYLISGNTIYF.

This clonotype was seen only a few times. CDR3 sequence: CASSFSPREEAFF. CDR3 in DNA: TGTGCCAGCAGTTTCTCCCCTAGGGAAGAAGCTTTCTTT. The V call is TRBV12-3 or TRBV12-4, the J call TRBJ1-1; no reliable D call. CDR3 length: 13 amino acids. V shed 3 bases and J shed 8 bases, with 13 bases lying between them.

The CDR3: CAISAGQTYEQYF. The DNA of the CDR3 is TGTGCCATCAGCGCGGGACAGACCTACGAGCAGTACTTC. The V and J genes are TRBV10-3 and TRBJ2-7, with D tentatively TRBD1 (7 bases). The CDR3 contains 13 residues. Germline values: CDR1 ENHRY, CDR2 SYGVKD. Trimming pared 6 bases from V and 2 bases from J, leaving 11 bases between.

On this clonotype itself: This may be a read error, as it is one base from a much larger clone. The chain uses TRBV5-5 and TRBJ2-3; either TRBD1 or TRBD2 may fit D (5 bases each). V dropped 4 bases and J dropped 3 bases, with 12 bases sitting between them. Germline V gives CDR1 SGHKS, CDR2 YYEKEE (reference sequence). The CDR3 has 14 amino acids. CDR3 amino acids: CASSLGDLTDTQYF. CDR3 sequence (DNA): TGTGCCAGCAGCCTTGGGGACCTAACAGATACGCAGTATTTT.

In this sample, this clonotype turned up once. With a much larger clone just one base away, this may be a read error. The chain uses TRBV28 and TRBJ2-1; a possible D gene is TRBD2 (5 bases). CDR3 length: 14 residues. Germline assignment: CDR1 MDHEN and CDR2 SYDVKM. The V end was cut by 5 bases, the J end by 10 bases, with 18 bases between. In DNA form, the CDR3 reads TGTGCCAGCAGTCTACTAGTAGGTGGCTCCGAGCAGTTCTTC. Its translation: CASSLLVGGSEQFF.

The rearrangement links TRBV9 to TRBJ1-4, with a possible D match to TRBD1 (5 bases). Germline-derived CDR1 and CDR2 are SGDLS and YYNGEE. V was clipped by 4 bases and J by 3 bases, with 16 bases between them. The CDR3 sequence is 16 residues long. The chain's CDR3 is CASSPGLADANEKLFF. The CDR3 DNA reads as TGTGCCAGCAGCCCGGGACTAGCGGACGCTAATGAAAAACTGTTTTTT. The full variable domain, with the rest looked up from reference TRBV9 and TRBJ1-4, is DSGVTQTPKHLITATGQRVTLRCSPRSGDLSVYWYQQSLDQGLQFLIQYYNGEERAKGNILERFSAQQFPDLHSELNLSSLELGDSALYFCASSPGLADANEKLFFGSGTQLSVL.

This clonotype occurred many times. The chain links TRBV19 to TRBJ1-5; the D is unclear. The CDR3 covers 13 residues. Trimming took 3 bases from V and 6 from J, leaving 9 bases between them. Germline V lookup: CDR1 LNHDA, CDR2 SQIVND (reference sequence). In nucleotides, the CDR3 is TGTGCCAGTAGTATTGAGTACTCTCAGCCCCAGCATTTT. The encoded protein is CASSIEYSQPQHF. The full variable domain, its missing parts supplied by reference TRBV19 and TRBJ1-5, is DGGITQSPKYLFRKEGQNVTLSCEQNLNHDAMYWYRQDPGQGLRLIYYSQIVNDFQKGDIAEGYSVSREKKESFPLTVTSAQKNPTAFYLCASSIEYSQPQHFGDGTRLSIL.

This clonotype has a single count. This chain joins TRBV5-1 and TRBJ1-1, with D maybe TRBD1 (6 bases). This CDR3 has 17 residues. With 3 bases removed from V and 1 base from J, the gap between germline ends came to 19 bases. CDR1 is SGHRS and CDR2 is YFSETQ in the germline V gene. CDR3 residues: CASSSQYRQAENTEAFF. The CDR3 DNA sequence: TGCGCCAGCAGCTCCCAATACCGACAGGCGGAGAACACTGAAGCTTTCTTT.

The chain is built from TRBV29-1 and TRBJ2-7; 10 bases agree with TRBD2. Trimming at V came to 4 bases and at J to 5 bases, leaving 8 bases not matched to a gene. The CDR3 spans 14 residues. Germline CDR1 is SQVTM and CDR2 is ANQGSEA. The CDR3 loop is CSVGGTSGIHEQYF. CDR3 DNA sequence: TGCAGCGTTGGTGGAACTAGCGGGATCCACGAGCAGTACTTC.

The J gene is TRBJ2-7, the V gene TRBV9; 14 bases map to TRBD2. Per germline, CDR1 SGDLS and CDR2 YYNGEE. Trimming took 4 bases from V and 6 from J; bases not matched to a gene: 9. The CDR3 runs to 16 residues. The CDR3, as DNA: TGTGCCAGCAGCCCTAGGGGGACTAGCGGGAGTACCGAGCAGTACTTC. This encodes CASSPRGTSGSTEQYF.